Here is one T cell receptor beta chain with its context. RNA transcripts gave rise to amplified TCR beta CDR3 regions. The HTBI set primed first-round TCR CDR3 RT-PCR. Each CDR3 protein gets one entry after TCRdb re-called the multiplex PCR reads with MiXCR. The sample carries around 190,000 distinct CDR3 sequences, about a sixth recorded once. The sample comes from a study of T cells in Graves' hyperthyroidism and ophthalmopathy. Germline-derived CDR1 and CDR2 are MNHEY and SMNVEV (reference sequence). The CDR3 covers 13 residues. V shed 6 bases, J shed 6 bases, and the junction held 3 bases outside the gene matches. Across 18 months, stable Graves' hyperthyroidism was marked by no progression to ophthalmopathy.

This receptor was identified in a woman aged 45-65 years with Graves' hyperthyroidism. This chain joins TRBV27 and TRBJ2-3; 10 bases align to TRBD1. The sequencing input was blood. The chain's CDR3 is CASRGDRGDTQYF. The CDR3 nucleotides are TGTGCCAGCAGGGGGGACAGGGGCGATACGCAGTATTTT.